Shown below are 29 T cell receptor beta chains from a single sample sequenced in a study of T-cell reconstitution after alpha-beta-depleted transplantation in children. Using unique molecular identifiers, the investigators prepared the TCRbeta library. TCRdb used MiXCR to reprocess the PCR reads, holding one entry per CDR3 protein. Of about 150,000 distinct CDR3 sequences in the sample, roughly 10% were seen once. The input for sequencing was PBMCs, taken before TCRalphabeta/CD19-depleted stem cell transplant. These receptors all come from a boy younger than 10 with acute myeloid leukemia, due to receive a stem cell transplant.

This clonotype has a count of ten or more. V is TRBV5-1 and J is TRBJ2-5; D unclear. CDR1 and CDR2 from the germline V gene are SGHRS and YFSETQ. This CDR3 region has 13 residues. The V and J ends lost 2 bases and 0 bases respectively, with 5 bases between them. CDR3 sequence reads: CASSFPHQETQYF. CDR3 nucleotides: TGCGCCAGCAGCTTTCCCCACCAAGAGACCCAGTACTTC. Full variable domain (outside the CDR3, taken from reference TRBV5-1 and TRBJ2-5): KAGVTQTPRYLIKTRGQQVTLSCSPISGHRSVSWYQQTPGQGLQFLFEYFSETQRNKGNFPGRFSGRQFSNSRSEMNVSTLELGDSALYLCASSFPHQETQYFGPGTRLLVL.

V gene TRBV5-1 combines with J gene TRBJ2-7; TRBD2 agrees at 14 bases. V lost 2 bases, J lost 4 bases, and 8 bases stayed unmatched. The V gene's germline CDR1 is SGHRS and CDR2 YFSETQ. The CDR3 contains 17 residues. The CDR3, as DNA: TGCGCCAGCAGCTTTGGGGGGACTAGCGGGAGAGTTTACGAGCAGTACTTC. Its translation is CASSFGGTSGRVYEQYF.

This clonotype was counted ten times or more. V gene TRBV20-1 combines with J gene TRBJ2-2, with TRBD2 matching 11 bases. The CDR3 loop spans 13 amino acids. V lost 7 bases, J lost 6 bases, and 4 bases stayed unmatched. Per germline, CDR1 DFQATT and CDR2 SNEGSKA (reference sequence). CDR3 in amino acids: CSGDSGRAGELFF. CDR3 nucleotides: TGCAGTGGAGATAGCGGGAGGGCCGGGGAGCTGTTTTTT.

This clonotype came up many times. This chain connects TRBV28 to TRBJ1-1, with TRBD1 as a possible D gene (5 bases). The CDR3 loop spans 15 amino acids. The germline V and J ends were trimmed by 5 bases and 0 bases, with 13 bases remaining between them. Germline V gene data show CDR1 as MDHEN and CDR2 as SYDVKM. CDR3 amino acids: CASSPDKELNTEAFF. The CDR3 nucleotides read TGTGCCAGCAGTCCGGACAAGGAGTTGAACACTGAAGCTTTCTTT.

This clonotype was observed many times. The chain recombines TRBV20-1 with TRBJ2-1, with 11 positions matching TRBD1. CDR1 and CDR2 from the germline V gene are DFQATT and SNEGSKA (reference sequence). V dropped 6 bases and J dropped 7; count of bases not matched to a gene: 11. The CDR3 has 15 amino acids. Here the CDR3 reads CSAPRPGQGGNEQFF. For the CDR3, the DNA is TGCAGTGCCCCCCGCCCGGGACAGGGGGGGAATGAGCAGTTCTTC.

This clonotype was found many times. The CDR3 here is CASSSPSGMVWESTGELFF. For the CDR3, the DNA is TGTGCCAGCAGCTCGCCCTCCGGGATGGTCTGGGAAAGCACCGGGGAGCTGTTTTTT. This rearrangement joins TRBV7-8 to TRBJ2-2; tentative D call: TRBD2 (5 bases). CDR3 length: 19 residues. Germline loops: CDR1 SGHVS, CDR2 FQNEAQ. With 4 bases removed from V and 4 bases from J, the gap between germline ends came to 25 bases.

This clonotype has ten or more counts. V usage is TRBV10-2 and J usage is TRBJ1-1; D is possibly TRBD1 (6 bases). CDR1 and CDR2 (germline): WSHSY, SAAADI. The CDR3 has 16 amino acids. V was trimmed by 3 bases and J by 3 bases, leaving 17 bases between them. The CDR3 reads CASSDADLGGDTEAFF. CDR3 nucleotide sequence: TGCGCCAGCAGTGATGCCGATTTAGGGGGGGACACTGAAGCTTTCTTT.

In this sample, this clonotype turned up many times. The genes are TRBV10-3 and TRBJ2-7; a weak D match, TRBD2 (5 bases). CDR1 and CDR2 (germline): ENHRY, SYGVKD. The CDR3 is 13 residues long. V lost 3 bases and J 4 bases, leaving 10 bases between the germline ends. CDR3 residues: CAISDPGRYEQYV. The CDR3 DNA sequence: TGTGCCATCAGTGACCCGGGAAGATACGAGCAGTACGTC.

This clonotype has at least ten counts. The rearrangement uses TRBV20-1 and TRBJ2-7; TRBD2 agrees at 7 bases. The V gene end was trimmed by 6 bases and the J gene end by 7 bases; junction bases not matched to a gene: 15. CDR1 DFQATT and CDR2 SNEGSKA come from the germline V gene (reference sequence). This CDR3 has 14 residues. CDR3 amino acids: CSAEGLSNFGEQYV. DNA for the CDR3: TGCAGTGCCGAGGGACTAAGCAATTTCGGTGAGCAGTACGTC.

The gene calls are TRBV10-3 and TRBJ1-1; D remains unclear. Trimming removed 5 bases at V and 1 base at J, with 11 bases between. Looked up from germline, CDR1 is ENHRY and CDR2 is SYGVKD. The CDR3 length is 14 residues. CDR3 sequence: CAISPAVSNTEAFF. CDR3 DNA: TGTGCCATCAGTCCGGCGGTTTCGAACACTGAAGCTTTCTTT.

This clonotype was seen only once. This rearrangement joins TRBV25-1 to TRBJ2-2; 7 bases match TRBD1. After removal of 6 bases from V and 6 bases from J, the junction contained 7 bases not matched to a gene. Germline V gene lookup returns CDR1 MGHDK and CDR2 SYGVNS. CDR3 size: 14 residues. CDR3 region: CASSPGTVSGELFF. CDR3 coding DNA: TGTGCCAGCAGCCCTGGGACAGTCTCCGGGGAGCTGTTTTTT.

This clonotype showed up many times. The V and J genes are TRBV5-5 and TRBJ1-1; D is unclear. Trimming removed 0 bases at V and 9 bases at J, with 9 bases between. This CDR3 contains 12 residues. CDR1 and CDR2 from the germline V gene are SGHKS and YYEKEE (reference sequence). This CDR3 is CASSLAVGKAFF. As DNA, the CDR3 is TGTGCCAGCAGCTTGGCTGTGGGGAAAGCTTTCTTT.

This sequence joins TRBV30 and TRBJ2-7, with 7 bases lining up with TRBD2. V lost 5 bases and J lost 4; bases outside the gene matches: 2. In germline, CDR1 is GTSNPN, CDR2 SVGIG (reference sequence). This CDR3 region has 11 residues. The CDR3 nucleotides are TGTGCCTGGGCGGGGGTTTACGAGCAGTACTTC. The encoded protein is CAWAGVYEQYF.

This clonotype was seen ten or more times. V gene TRBV3-1 combines with J gene TRBJ1-1; D may be TRBD1 (6 bases). Looked up from germline, CDR1 is LGHDT and CDR2 is YNNKEL (reference sequence). The V end lost 0 bases, the J end lost 11 bases, and 22 bases lay between the germline ends. This CDR3 has 16 amino acids. Here the CDR3 reads CASSQDPGGGRSVAFF. DNA for the CDR3: TGTGCCAGCAGCCAAGACCCCGGCGGGGGGCGAAGTGTCGCTTTCTTT. Drawing the rest from reference TRBV3-1 and TRBJ1-1, the complete variable domain is DTAVSQTPKYLVTQMGNDKSIKCEQNLGHDTMYWYKQDSKKFLKIMFSYNNKELIINETVPNRFSPKSPDKAHLNLHINSLELGDSAVYFCASSQDPGGGRSVAFFGQGTRLTVV.

This clonotype was picked up many times. V usage is TRBV4-2 and J usage is TRBJ2-4; 8 nucleotides line up with TRBD2. In germline, CDR1 is LGHNA, CDR2 YNFKEQ. J gave up 8 bases and V 5 bases, and 11 bases lay outside the gene matches. The CDR3 loop spans 15 amino acids. CDR3 region: CASSSGGGSIDIQYF. The CDR3 DNA reads TGTGCCAGCAGCTCCGGGGGGGGCTCGATTGACATTCAGTACTTC.

This clonotype was seen many times. CDR3 DNA: TGCAGTGCTAGGAGGGAGAGGGGGAGCACAGATACGCAGTATTTT. Translated: CSARRERGSTDTQYF. This chain links TRBV20-1 with TRBJ2-3, with D perhaps matching TRBD1 (6 bases). This CDR3 region has 15 residues. Germline CDR1 and CDR2: DFQATT and SNEGSKA (reference sequence). V lost 3 bases and J lost 0, with 13 bases in between.

In its sample, this clonotype was seen many times. The gene calls are TRBV4-1 and TRBJ2-7; TRBD2 might be the D (5 bases). V was cut by 4 bases and J by 3 bases, with 10 bases left in between. The germline V gene has CDR1 MGHRA and CDR2 YSYEKL. CDR3 length: 13 amino acids. The CDR3 protein is CASSRSGVYEQYF. CDR3 coding DNA: TGCGCCAGCAGCCGATCCGGGGTCTACGAGCAGTACTTC.

This clonotype was counted many times. The chain recombines TRBV9 with TRBJ1-1, with D maybe TRBD1 (5 bases). CDR3 size: 14 residues. V was shortened by 6 bases and J by 4 bases, with 16 bases between the two germline ends. CDR1 is SGDLS and CDR2 is YYNGEE in the germline V gene. The CDR3 region has the DNA TGTGCCAGCACCCTCGGCGGGGGAGGCACTGAAGCTTTCTTT. Protein product: CASTLGGGGTEAFF.

This clonotype was observed many times. This chain links TRBV10-3 with TRBJ1-5; D unresolved. CDR1 ENHRY and CDR2 SYGVKD come from the germline V gene. Trimming pared 3 bases from V and 0 bases from J, leaving 9 bases between. The CDR3 runs to 15 residues. CDR3 loop: CAISDGENSNQPQHF. In nucleotides, the CDR3 is TGTGCCATCAGTGATGGGGAAAATAGCAATCAGCCCCAGCATTTT.

This clonotype was found many times. V gene TRBV28 combines with J gene TRBJ2-1; 13 bases match TRBD2. V was clipped by 6 bases and J by 7 bases; unmatched bases: 3. The germline V gene encodes CDR1 MDHEN and CDR2 SYDVKM. This CDR3 comprises 14 residues. The CDR3 loop reads CASRGTSGTNEQFF. The CDR3 DNA sequence: TGTGCCAGCAGAGGGACTAGCGGGACAAATGAGCAGTTCTTC.

On this clonotype: A much larger clone differs from this one at a single base, so this may be a read error. Because the CDR3 is missing its conserved closing phenylalanine or tryptophan, this is likely a read error. The genes are TRBV3-1 and TRBJ2-5, with 8 nucleotides matching TRBD1. Germline CDR1 and CDR2: LGHDT and YNNKEL (reference sequence). Trimming removed 4 bases from V and 5 bases from J; junction bases left unmatched: 3. The CDR3 covers 13 residues. CDR3 in amino acids: CASSLRGPETQYL. The DNA for the CDR3 is TGTGCCAGCAGCCTCAGGGGGCCGGAGACCCAGTACCTC.

This clonotype was found many times. The J gene is TRBJ1-1, the V gene TRBV6-5; 9 bases agree with TRBD1. The V gene's germline CDR1 is MNHEY and CDR2 SVGAGI. The J segment lost 0 bases and the V segment lost 2 bases, leaving 7 bases of the junction unmatched. This CDR3 region has 17 residues. CDR3 in DNA: TGTGCCAGCAGTTACGTCCCGGGACAGGGATTGAACACTGAAGCTTTCTTT. The encoded protein is CASSYVPGQGLNTEAFF.

This clonotype was recorded at least ten times. The chain links TRBV20-1 to TRBJ2-3, with D possibly matching TRBD2 (6 bases). V dropped 7 bases and J dropped 0 bases, with 11 bases sitting between them. CDR3 length: 13 residues. Germline assignment: CDR1 DFQATT and CDR2 SNEGSKA (reference sequence). CDR3 nucleotides: TGCAGTGTTTCCGGGACTAGCACAGATACGCAGTATTTT. Protein product: CSVSGTSTDTQYF.

In its sample, this clonotype was seen many times. The V and J genes are TRBV20-1 and TRBJ1-4; D remains ambiguous. Trimming shortened V by 3 bases and J by 8 bases, and 10 bases separated the two germline ends. The V gene's germline CDR1 is DFQATT and CDR2 SNEGSKA (reference sequence). The CDR3 runs 12 residues. In DNA, the CDR3 is TGCAGTGCTAGGGGCAGGCGGGAAAAACTGTTTTTT. It encodes CSARGRREKLFF.

This clonotype was seen at least ten times. The chain recombines TRBV6-5 with TRBJ1-6; 7 bases agree with TRBD1. V shed 2 bases, J shed 10 bases, and the junction held 2 bases outside the gene matches. CDR3 length equals 13 residues. Germline values: CDR1 MNHEY, CDR2 SVGAGI. This CDR3 is CASSYDRASPLHF. The CDR3 coding sequence is TGTGCCAGCAGTTACGACAGGGCCTCACCCCTCCACTTT.

This clonotype was observed many times. The chain couples TRBV6-5 to TRBJ1-5; 10 positions match TRBD1. V trimming: 6 bases; J trimming: 3 bases; junction bases outside the gene matches: 5. This CDR3 is built from 15 residues. Germline V gives CDR1 MNHEY, CDR2 SVGAGI. CDR3 coding DNA: TGTGCCAGCAGCCGGGGACAGGGGATCAATCAGCCCCAGCATTTT. Its protein product is CASSRGQGINQPQHF.

This clonotype was observed many times. V usage is TRBV6-5 and J usage is TRBJ1-3; 11 bases line up with TRBD1. J was trimmed by 3 bases and V by 0 bases; bases with no gene match: 7. Germline V CDR1 and CDR2: MNHEY, SVGAGI. This CDR3 region has 18 residues. CDR3 protein: CASSYSALDRGLGNTIYF. The CDR3 bases are TGTGCCAGCAGTTACTCCGCCCTGGACAGGGGGCTTGGAAACACCATATATTTT.

This clonotype was seen at least ten times. V usage is TRBV20-1 and J usage is TRBJ2-3; no clear D gene. The length of the CDR3 is 15 residues. Trimming removed 0 bases from V and 4 bases from J, with 14 bases in between. Germline V gene sequence: CDR1 DFQATT, CDR2 SNEGSKA (reference sequence). In DNA form, the CDR3 reads TGCAGTGCTAGAGATCCATTTAAGACGGCAGATACGCAGTATTTT. Translated: CSARDPFKTADTQYF.

This clonotype was detected ten times or more. The chain employs TRBV4-1 and TRBJ1-2; a weak D match, TRBD1 (6 bases). Germline loops: CDR1 MGHRA, CDR2 YSYEKL. This CDR3 spans 13 amino acids. Trimming took off 4 bases at V and 7 bases at J, with 13 bases between the two ends. As DNA, the CDR3 is TGCGCCAGCAGCCCAGACGGGGGGGCTGGCTACACCTTC. It translates to CASSPDGGAGYTF.